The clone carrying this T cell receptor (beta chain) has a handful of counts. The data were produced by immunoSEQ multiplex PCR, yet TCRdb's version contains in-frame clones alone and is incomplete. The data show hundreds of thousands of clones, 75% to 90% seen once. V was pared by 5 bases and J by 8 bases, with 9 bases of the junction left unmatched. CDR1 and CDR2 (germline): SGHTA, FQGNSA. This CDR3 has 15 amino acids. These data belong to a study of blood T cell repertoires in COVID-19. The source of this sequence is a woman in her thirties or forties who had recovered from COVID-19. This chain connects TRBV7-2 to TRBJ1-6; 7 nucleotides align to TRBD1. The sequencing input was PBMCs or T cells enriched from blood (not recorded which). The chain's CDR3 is CASSQATGSDSPLHF. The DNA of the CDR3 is TGTGCCAGCAGCCAAGCGACAGGGAGTGATTCACCCCTCCACTTT.